There are many counts of the clone carrying this T cell receptor (beta chain). Its antigen is not known. The library was built from around 380 ng RNA with molecular barcoded adaptors for alpha/delta and beta/gamma chains. MiXCR, applied by TCRdb to the reads, yields one record per CDR3 protein. Of 120,000 or so distinct CDR3 sequences listed, roughly 13% are singletons. This specimen belongs to a study of read filtering for tumor transcriptome and immune sequencing. Overall study results and limits: Correlation between methods rose after single-read clonotypes were removed.

The TCR sequence derives from a donor at least 40 years old with multiple myeloma. Sequencing used a population of CD138-negative cells sorted from bone marrow.

The CDR3 nucleotides are TGTGCCAGCAGCTCGACTAGCGGCATTTACAATGAGCAGTTCTTC. Translating gives CASSSTSGIYNEQFF. This chain joins TRBV11-2 and TRBJ2-1; 9 bases align to TRBD2. V lost 4 bases and J lost 4; bases outside the gene matches: 5. The CDR3 extends over 15 amino acids. Germline CDR1 is SGHAT and CDR2 is FQNNGV. The full variable domain, with the rest looked up from reference TRBV11-2 and TRBJ2-1, is EAGVAQSPRYKIIEKRQSVAFWCNPISGHATLYWYQQILGQGPKLLIQFQNNGVVDDSQLPKDRFSAERLKGVDSTLKIQPAKLEDSAVYLCASSSTSGIYNEQFFGPGTRLTVL.